The 29 T cell receptor beta chains in this list originate from one sample, sequenced in a study of neurological immune-mediated disorders (dated by TCRdb to the late 2010s). The library relied on 5' RACE. Sequencing was performed on an Illumina HiSeq 2500. Starting from the raw public reads, TCRdb applied fastp trimming at Q25, assembled clones with MiXCR and retained in-frame beta chains. Merged by CDR3 protein, the rows form single entries marked with the most common genes and DNA. The sample includes approximately 41,000 distinct CDR3 sequences, with 2.5% observed a single time. Of the sample, around 12% is held by the ten largest clones. The sequencing sample was made of PBMCs. The receptor source for this set is a young man with multiple sclerosis.

This clonotype was detected only a few times. A read error may be the cause here, since a much bigger clone is one base away. V is TRBV6-5 and J is TRBJ2-1; 10 bases align to TRBD2. V gave up 6 bases and J gave up 6 bases; unmatched junction bases: 17. Germline V lookup: CDR1 MNHEY, CDR2 SVGAGI. The CDR3 covers 18 residues. The CDR3 DNA sequence: TGTGCCAGCAGCCGGTGGGAGCGGGGGGGATCAATCGGCAATGAGCAGTTCTTC. It translates to CASSRWERGGSIGNEQFF.

This clonotype was detected many times. V and J are TRBV12-3 or TRBV12-4 and TRBJ2-1; a weak D match, TRBD2 (6 bases). The CDR3 length is 15 residues. Trimming shortened V by 5 bases and J by 0 bases, and 11 bases separated the two germline ends. CDR3 protein: CASSTGLSSYNEQFF. CDR3 nucleotides: TGTGCCAGCAGTACGGGACTCAGCTCCTACAATGAGCAGTTCTTC.

Ten or more counts support this clonotype. The V gene is TRBV20-1, the J gene TRBJ1-4; 7 bases agree with TRBD1. CDR3 size: 13 residues. The V gene end was trimmed by 4 bases and the J gene end by 7 bases; junction bases not matched to a gene: 6. CDR1 is DFQATT and CDR2 is SNEGSKA in the germline V gene (reference sequence). As DNA, the CDR3 is TGCAGTGCTACTTCAAACAGGGGTGAAAAACTGTTTTTT. Translated: CSATSNRGEKLFF.

Ten or more counts support this clonotype. The rearrangement uses TRBV11-2 and TRBJ1-1; D gene ambiguous. Looked up from germline, CDR1 is SGHAT and CDR2 is FQNNGV. V was clipped by 3 bases and J by 1 base, with 9 bases between them. The CDR3 extends over 14 amino acids. The CDR3 region has the DNA TGTGCCAGCAGCTTTGTTAGTCCGAACACTGAAGCTTTCTTT. This sequence encodes CASSFVSPNTEAFF. The variable domain in full, with the rest retrieved from reference TRBV11-2 and TRBJ1-1, is EAGVAQSPRYKIIEKRQSVAFWCNPISGHATLYWYQQILGQGPKLLIQFQNNGVVDDSQLPKDRFSAERLKGVDSTLKIQPAKLEDSAVYLCASSFVSPNTEAFFGQGTRLTVV.

The V gene is TRBV9, the J gene TRBJ2-5; possibly TRBD2 for D (5 bases). The CDR3 runs to 14 residues. CDR1 and CDR2 from the germline V gene are SGDLS and YYNGEE. V was trimmed by 4 bases and J by 0 bases, leaving 10 bases between them. The CDR3 sequence: CASSLRGHQETQYF. In nucleotides, the CDR3 is TGTGCCAGCAGCCTCCGAGGGCACCAAGAGACCCAGTACTTC.

This clonotype was recorded at least ten times. This rearrangement joins TRBV11-2 to TRBJ1-1; the D gene is possibly TRBD1 (6 bases). V was trimmed by 7 bases and J by 5 bases, leaving 11 bases between them. Germline loops: CDR1 SGHAT, CDR2 FQNNGV. The CDR3 is 12 amino acids. This CDR3 is CASKGGGTEAFF. CDR3 bases: TGTGCCAGCAAAGGGGGGGGGACTGAAGCTTTCTTT.

This clonotype was detected ten times or more. J is TRBJ1-5 and V is TRBV6-5, with unresolved D. CDR3 length: 14 residues. The V end lost 5 bases, the J end lost 5 bases, and 13 bases lay between the germline ends. The germline CDR1 and CDR2 sequences are MNHEY and SVGAGI. As DNA, the CDR3 is TGTGCCAGCAGTAGCCCCAGAGTCGATCAGCCCCAGCATTTT. Translating gives CASSSPRVDQPQHF.

This clonotype was counted ten times or more. The CDR3 loop reads CASSEFRGPNYGYTF. CDR3 DNA: TGTGCCAGCAGTGAATTTCGGGGGCCGAACTATGGCTACACCTTC. J is TRBJ1-2 and V is TRBV25-1; D might be TRBD1 (6 bases). The CDR3 has 15 residues. Looked up from germline, CDR1 is MGHDK and CDR2 is SYGVNS. Trimming shortened V by 1 base and J by 2 bases, and 11 bases separated the two germline ends.

This clonotype was detected many times. The rearrangement joins TRBV12-3 or TRBV12-4 to TRBJ2-7; D gene uncertain. The CDR3 consists of 17 residues. The ends were cut back, 1 base at V and 5 bases at J, with 21 bases in the middle. CDR3 residues: CASSLGYDEPPGDEQYF. CDR3 sequence (DNA): TGTGCCAGCAGTTTAGGGTACGACGAACCCCCAGGAGACGAGCAGTACTTC.

The rearrangement links TRBV12-3 or TRBV12-4 to TRBJ1-1; possible D gene TRBD1, 6 bases. V was trimmed by 10 bases and J by 0 bases, leaving 12 bases between them. This CDR3 is built from 13 residues. For the CDR3, the DNA is TGTGCCACAGGGGTCGGCATGAACACTGAAGCTTTCTTT. Translating it yields CATGVGMNTEAFF.

There are many counts of this clonotype. The chain uses TRBV20-1 and TRBJ2-5; D remains ambiguous. The V and J ends lost 6 bases and 1 base respectively, with 15 bases between them. This CDR3 comprises 14 residues. Germline CDR1 reads DFQATT; CDR2 reads SNEGSKA (reference sequence). The CDR3 sequence: CSAKKNTIQETQYF. The CDR3 bases are TGCAGTGCAAAAAAAAACACGATCCAAGAGACCCAGTACTTC.

This clonotype was observed at least ten times. The V and J genes are TRBV20-1 and TRBJ1-2; D gene ambiguous. The V end lost 4 bases, the J end lost 0 bases, and 12 bases lay between the germline ends. Germline values: CDR1 DFQATT, CDR2 SNEGSKA (reference sequence). CDR3 length: 14 residues. The CDR3 nucleotides read TGCAGTGCTAACGGTAACAGTGCTAACTATGGCTACACCTTC. This gives the protein CSANGNSANYGYTF.

This clonotype was found many times. The chain employs TRBV20-1 and TRBJ2-3; D is unclear. V was pared by 5 bases and J by 0 bases, with 12 bases between. The length of the CDR3 is 14 residues. From germline, CDR1 is DFQATT and CDR2 SNEGSKA (reference sequence). CDR3 amino acids: CSAPQDPSTDTQYF. The CDR3 region has the DNA TGCAGTGCTCCTCAGGATCCTAGCACAGATACGCAGTATTTT.

This clonotype was recorded many times. The V and J genes are TRBV5-5 and TRBJ2-7; no definite D call. From germline, CDR1 is SGHKS and CDR2 YYEKEE (reference sequence). V was shortened by 2 bases and J by 1 base, with 7 bases between the two germline ends. The CDR3 covers 13 residues. CDR3 sequence reads: CASSLTLSYEQYF. The DNA of the CDR3 is TGTGCCAGCAGCTTAACATTATCCTACGAGCAGTACTTC.

This clonotype was counted at least ten times. The chain links TRBV7-2 to TRBJ1-2; TRBD1 matches 9 bases. The length of the CDR3 is 16 residues. Germline V lookup: CDR1 SGHTA, CDR2 FQGNSA. The trim removed 1 base at V and 6 bases at J, leaving 9 bases unmatched. The CDR3 region has the DNA TGTGCCAGCAGCTTAGGGACAGGGGCCTCGAGAGATGGCTACACCTTC. Translating it yields CASSLGTGASRDGYTF.

This clonotype has at least ten counts. This CDR3 reads CASSSGLMGEKLFF. The DNA for the CDR3 is TGTGCCAGCAGCTCAGGACTTATGGGTGAAAAACTGTTTTTT. This chain uses TRBV7-9 with TRBJ1-4; D gene unclear. Per germline, CDR1 SEHNR and CDR2 FQNEAQ (reference sequence). V lost 4 bases and J 7 bases, leaving 13 bases between the germline ends. The CDR3 loop spans 14 amino acids.

This clonotype was picked up many times. The V gene is TRBV12-3 or TRBV12-4, the J gene TRBJ2-3; 9 bases match TRBD1. V shed 6 bases, J shed 6 bases, and the junction held 7 bases outside the gene matches. CDR3 length: 14 residues. CDR3 bases: TGTGCCAGCAGCCTGGACAGGGGCAGCGATACGCAGTATTTT. Translation: CASSLDRGSDTQYF.

This clonotype was counted at least ten times. The chain carries TRBV20-1 and TRBJ2-1, with 11 nucleotides matching TRBD2. This CDR3 contains 14 residues. The J segment lost 6 bases and the V segment lost 6 bases, leaving 7 bases of the junction unmatched. Germline CDR1 DFQATT, CDR2 SNEGSKA (reference sequence). The CDR3, as DNA: TGCAGTGCGAGAACTAGCGGGAGCCCCAATGAGCAGTTCTTC. It translates to CSARTSGSPNEQFF.

In this sample, this clonotype turned up many times. Here the CDR3 reads CASSRDRGYEQYF. CDR3 sequence (DNA): TGCGCCAGCAGCCGGGACAGGGGGTACGAGCAGTACTTC. The chain has TRBV5-1 and TRBJ2-7, with TRBD1 matching over 11 bases. Germline V gene sequence: CDR1 SGHRS, CDR2 YFSETQ. CDR3 length: 13 residues. The V and J ends lost 4 bases and 4 bases, in that order; junction bases with no gene match: 1.

This clonotype was counted ten times or more. The chain recombines TRBV19 with TRBJ2-5; D unresolved. Germline V gene sequence: CDR1 LNHDA, CDR2 SQIVND (reference sequence). The length of the CDR3 is 13 residues. V was clipped by 3 bases and J by 2 bases, with 7 bases between them. This chain's CDR3 is CASSIGRQETQYF. The CDR3 coding sequence is TGTGCCAGTAGTATCGGACGGCAAGAGACCCAGTACTTC.

This clonotype was picked up many times. The chain carries TRBV9 and TRBJ2-7, with D unclear. The V gene's germline CDR1 is SGDLS and CDR2 YYNGEE. This CDR3 is built from 16 residues. V was pared by 2 bases and J by 6 bases, with 21 bases between. CDR3 protein: CASSVSPSLGAAEQYF. As DNA, the CDR3 is TGTGCCAGCAGCGTTTCCCCTAGTCTGGGCGCGGCCGAGCAGTACTTC. The full variable domain, with the rest looked up from reference TRBV9 and TRBJ2-7, is DSGVTQTPKHLITATGQRVTLRCSPRSGDLSVYWYQQSLDQGLQFLIQYYNGEERAKGNILERFSAQQFPDLHSELNLSSLELGDSALYFCASSVSPSLGAAEQYFGPGTRLTVT.

This clonotype was seen ten or more times. V gene TRBV5-8 combines with J gene TRBJ1-2; 9 bases fit TRBD1. J gave up 7 bases and V 4 bases, and 5 bases lay outside the gene matches. CDR3 size: 13 residues. Germline V gene sequence: CDR1 SGHTS, CDR2 YDEGEE. The CDR3 loop reads CASSGTGGRGYTF. CDR3 coding DNA: TGTGCCAGCAGCGGAACAGGGGGCCGTGGCTACACCTTC.

In this sample, this clonotype turned up many times. This chain links TRBV6-1 with TRBJ2-7, with TRBD1 matching over 7 bases. Losses at the gene ends were 1 base for V and 4 bases for J; bases not matched to a gene: 7. CDR3 length: 15 amino acids. Per germline, CDR1 MNHNS and CDR2 SASEGT. The DNA for the CDR3 is TGTGCCAGCAGTGAAGGACAGGGTGGCATTTACGAGCAGTACTTC. Translation: CASSEGQGGIYEQYF.

This clonotype was recorded many times. This may arise from a read error, as a much more abundant clone is one base away. The V and J genes are TRBV20-1 and TRBJ2-6; 15 bases fit TRBD2. Germline CDR1 reads DFQATT; CDR2 reads SNEGSKA (reference sequence). This CDR3 spans 19 amino acids. CDR3 residues: CSASLGLAGGSSGAKVLTF. The CDR3 DNA reads TGCAGTGCTAGCCTAGGACTAGCGGGGGGGAGCTCTGGGGCCAAAGTCCTGACTTTC.

With regard to this clonotype: Here the CDR3 omits its conserved ending phenylalanine or tryptophan, so a read error is the likely source. The V and J genes are TRBV3-1 and TRBJ2-6; D is unclear. CDR1 is LGHDT, CDR2 YNNKEL, per germline (reference sequence). This CDR3 has 14 amino acids. The V and J ends lost 6 bases and 4 bases respectively, with 10 bases between them. CDR3 region: CASRVLSGANVLTN. For the CDR3, the DNA is TGTGCCAGCAGGGTTTTATCCGGGGCCAACGTCCTGACTAAC.

This clonotype was counted many times. CDR3 sequence (DNA): TGTGCCAGCAGCTTGATGACGTCTAACTATGGCTACACCTTC. This translates into CASSLMTSNYGYTF. The V and J genes are TRBV5-6 and TRBJ1-2; D gene unclear. CDR3 length: 14 amino acids. Trimming pared 1 base from V and 0 bases from J, leaving 7 bases between. In germline, CDR1 is SGHDT, CDR2 YYEEEE.

This clonotype was seen ten or more times. The J gene is TRBJ1-6, the V gene TRBV25-1, with D uncertain. The CDR3 sequence is 15 residues long. With 2 bases removed from V and 6 bases from J, the gap between germline ends came to 11 bases. Looked up from germline, CDR1 is MGHDK and CDR2 is SYGVNS. CDR3 in amino acids: CASSERGNRNSPLHF. The CDR3 DNA is TGTGCCAGCAGTGAACGGGGTAACCGTAATTCACCCCTCCACTTT.

This clonotype has at least ten counts. V usage is TRBV2 and J usage is TRBJ1-1; no clear D gene. The length of the CDR3 is 15 residues. V lost 6 bases to trimming and J lost 4 bases, with 18 bases between them. Germline CDR1 and CDR2: SNHLY and FYNNEI. CDR3 nucleotides: TGTGCCAGCAGATCAAATCACGCAACGGGCACTGAAGCTTTCTTT. It specifies CASRSNHATGTEAFF.

This clonotype has a count of ten or more. This chain joins TRBV7-6 and TRBJ2-1, with 13 bases matching TRBD2. Germline V gives CDR1 SGHVS, CDR2 FNYEAQ. The V and J ends lost 5 bases and 0 bases, in that order; junction bases with no gene match: 7. CDR3 length: 18 amino acids. CDR3 coding DNA: TGTGCCAGCAGCCCGACTAGCGGGGGGCCCTACTCCTACAATGAGCAGTTCTTC. It yields the protein CASSPTSGGPYSYNEQFF.